This T cell receptor (beta chain) comes out of a study of shared clonotypes between healthy human individuals. Overall study results and limits: Shared clonotypes across all four donors exceeded non-shared ones in generation probability.

Germline lookup yields CDR1 SNHLY and CDR2 FYNNEI. The CDR3 runs 12 residues. V was clipped by 2 bases and J by 8 bases, with 7 bases between them. Naive CD8 cells comprised CD45RO-negative, CCR7-positively selected cells, excluding terminally differentiated effector memory CD45RA+ cells. Some clones are missing from TCRdb's copy, which holds only in-frame ones; the method was immunoSEQ multiplex PCR. This repertoire shows millions of clones, about 95% found once; its top ten account for about 1.1%. To note about this clone: Its antigen is currently unknown.

The specimen was naive CD8+ T cells sorted from blood. The receptor was isolated from a man aged 18 to 29 in good health. The chain carries TRBV2 and TRBJ2-1; D not certain. CDR3 coding DNA: TGTGCCAGCAGTGAAATAGAGTATGAGCAGTTCTTC. This gives the protein CASSEIEYEQFF.